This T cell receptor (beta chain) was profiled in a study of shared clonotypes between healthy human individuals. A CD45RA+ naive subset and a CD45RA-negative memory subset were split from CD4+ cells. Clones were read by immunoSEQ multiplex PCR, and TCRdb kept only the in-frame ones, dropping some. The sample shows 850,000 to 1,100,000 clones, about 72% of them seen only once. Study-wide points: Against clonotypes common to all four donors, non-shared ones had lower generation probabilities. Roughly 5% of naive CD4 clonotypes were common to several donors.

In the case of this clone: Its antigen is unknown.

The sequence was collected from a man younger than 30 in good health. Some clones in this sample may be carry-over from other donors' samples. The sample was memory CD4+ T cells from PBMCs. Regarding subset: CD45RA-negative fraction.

DNA of the CDR3: TGTGCCAGCAGCGCAGGAGCCCAGTGGGTGAATGAGCAGTTCTTC. It codes for CASSAGAQWVNEQFF. The rearrangement uses TRBV9 and TRBJ2-1; D is uncertain. Germline lookup yields CDR1 SGDLS and CDR2 YYNGEE. The ends were cut back, 3 bases at V and 7 bases at J, with 17 bases in the middle. This CDR3 comprises 15 residues.